This T cell receptor beta chain stems from a study of shared clonotypes between healthy human individuals. Some clones are missing from TCRdb's copy, which holds only in-frame ones; the method was immunoSEQ multiplex PCR. The sample shows roughly 1.5 million clones, approximately 98% of them seen only once. Comment on this clone: Its antigen is currently unknown.

V lost 7 bases to trimming and J lost 6 bases, with 9 bases between them. CDR1 and CDR2 (germline): LNHDA, SQIVND (reference sequence). The CDR3 spans 12 residues. Study-wide findings and caveats: The study sampled only blood, and tissue repertoires likely differ. Estimated richness values were generally larger in naive subsets than in memory subsets. Incomplete sequencing of sorted subsets was indicated by rarefaction despite large depth.

The receptor's source is a man aged 25-40 years in good health. The sample was naive CD4+ T cells sorted from blood. Specified subset: CD45RA+ positively selected. The chain uses TRBV19 and TRBJ2-2, with D unresolved. The CDR3 reads CASKKGAGELFF. The CDR3 coding sequence is TGTGCCAGTAAAAAAGGAGCCGGGGAGCTGTTTTTT.